The 2 T cell receptor beta chains below all came from one sample that was sequenced in a study of blood T cell repertoires in COVID-19. Measured with immunoSEQ multiplex PCR; TCRdb has only the in-frame clones, and not every one. The table lists 300,000 to 350,000 clones, over 70% of them singletons. Sequencing input: PBMCs or T cells enriched from blood (not recorded which). Source of these receptors: a man younger than 45 who had recovered from COVID-19.

CDR3 loop: CATTLGAEKLFF. The DNA of the CDR3 is TGTGCCACCACTTTGGGGGCTGAAAAACTGTTTTTT. The genes are TRBV12-3 or TRBV12-4 and TRBJ1-4; TRBD1 is a possible D gene (6 bases). V gave up 10 bases and J gave up 7 bases, with 13 bases separating them. The CDR3 consists of 12 residues.

This sequence joins TRBV11-2 and TRBJ2-3; 13 bases are a match to TRBD2. The junction had 6 bases not matched to a gene; V was cut back by 5 bases and J by 4 bases. CDR3 length: 16 residues. From germline, CDR1 is SGHAT and CDR2 FQNNGV. The chain's CDR3 is CASSLLAGGLSDTQYF. The CDR3 coding sequence is TGTGCCAGCAGCCTACTAGCGGGGGGGCTGTCAGATACGCAGTATTTT.